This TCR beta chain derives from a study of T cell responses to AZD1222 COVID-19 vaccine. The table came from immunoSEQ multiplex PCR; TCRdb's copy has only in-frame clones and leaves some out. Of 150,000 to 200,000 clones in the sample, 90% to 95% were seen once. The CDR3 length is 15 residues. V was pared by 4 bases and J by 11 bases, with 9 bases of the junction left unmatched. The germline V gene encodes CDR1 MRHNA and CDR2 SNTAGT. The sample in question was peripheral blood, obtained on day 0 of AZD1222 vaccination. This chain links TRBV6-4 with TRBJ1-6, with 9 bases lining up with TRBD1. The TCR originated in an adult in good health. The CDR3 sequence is CASSAGTGLFTPLHF. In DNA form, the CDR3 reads TGTGCCAGCAGTGCCGGGACAGGGTTATTTACACCCCTCCACTTT.